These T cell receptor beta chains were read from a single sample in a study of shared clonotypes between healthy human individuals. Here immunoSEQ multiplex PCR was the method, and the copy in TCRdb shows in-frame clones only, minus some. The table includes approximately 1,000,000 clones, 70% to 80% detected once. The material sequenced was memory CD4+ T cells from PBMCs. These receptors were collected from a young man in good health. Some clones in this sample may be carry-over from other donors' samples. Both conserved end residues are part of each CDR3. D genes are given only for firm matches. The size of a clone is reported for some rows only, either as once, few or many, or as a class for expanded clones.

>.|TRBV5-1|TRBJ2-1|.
TGCGCCAGCAGGGGAACAGGGACTAAGCAGTTCTTC
CASRGTGTKQFF
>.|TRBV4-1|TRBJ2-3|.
TGCGCCAGCAGCCAACAAGGATTGAGAGCTGGCACAGATACGCAGTATTTT
CASSQQGLRAGTDTQYF
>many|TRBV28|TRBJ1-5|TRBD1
TGTGCCAGCAGTTTTCGACAGGGGGCCCTAAGCAATCAGCCCCAGCATTTT
CASSFRQGALSNQPQHF
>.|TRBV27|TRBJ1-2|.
TGTGCCAGTGGACAGAGGTATGGCTATGGCTACACCTTC
CASGQRYGYGYTF
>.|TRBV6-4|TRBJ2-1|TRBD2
TGTGCCAGCAGTGACTCGGCGGGAGTGTATAATGAGCAGTTCTTC
CASSDSAGVYNEQFF
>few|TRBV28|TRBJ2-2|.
TGTGCCAGCAGCACCCTGGGCGCCTACACCGGGGAGCTGTTTTTT
CASSTLGAYTGELFF
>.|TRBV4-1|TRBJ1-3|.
TGCGCCAGCAGCCTCTCGACTGTAGTCTCTGGAAACACCATATATTTT
CASSLSTVVSGNTIYF
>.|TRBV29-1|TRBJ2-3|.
TGCAGCGTTTTCCACTTCTCTAGCACAGATACGCAGTATTTT
CSVFHFSSTDTQYF
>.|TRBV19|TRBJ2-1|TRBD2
TGTGCCAGTAGTATCATGGCTAGCGGGAATTGGGATGAGCAGTTCTTC
CASSIMASGNWDEQFF
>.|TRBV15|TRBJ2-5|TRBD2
TGTGCCACCAGCAGAGATCTCCCCGGGGTAGCGGGAGGTCGGGAGACCCAGTACTTC
CATSRDLPGVAGGRETQYF
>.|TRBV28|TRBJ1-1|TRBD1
TGTGCCAGCCGGACAGGGAGACCTGAAGCTTTCTTT
CASRTGRPEAFF
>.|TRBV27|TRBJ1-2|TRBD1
TGTGCCAGCAGTCCCGGGACAGGAGAAGGCTACACCTTC
CASSPGTGEGYTF
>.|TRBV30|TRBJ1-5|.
TGTGCCTGGAGTCCGACCGGGACAAGGAGTCAGCCCCAGCATTTT
CAWSPTGTRSQPQHF
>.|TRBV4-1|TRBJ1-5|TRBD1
TGCGCCAGCAGCCAAGCCAGGGGGAATAGCAATCAGCCCCAGCATTTT
CASSQARGNSNQPQHF
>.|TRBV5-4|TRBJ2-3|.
TGTGCCAGCAGCAAGGGACTGGGAGGTACAGATACGCAGTATTTT
CASSKGLGGTDTQYF
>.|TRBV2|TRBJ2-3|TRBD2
TGTGCCAGCACCAGGCTAGCGGCCACAGATACGCAGTATTTT
CASTRLAATDTQYF
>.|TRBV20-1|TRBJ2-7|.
TGCAGTGCCCGAAGGGGGAACGAGCAGTACTTC
CSARRGNEQYF
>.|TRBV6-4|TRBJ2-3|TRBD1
TGTGCCAGCAGTGACTCGGGACAGGGGGGTACAGATACGCAGTATTTT
CASSDSGQGGTDTQYF
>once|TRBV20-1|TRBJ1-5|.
TGCAGTGCCTTAACGGGGGGGCCCCAGCATTTT
CSALTGGPQHF
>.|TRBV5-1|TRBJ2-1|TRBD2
TGCGCCAGCAGCTTGGTAGCGGGAACCTACAATGAGCAGTTCTTC
CASSLVAGTYNEQFF
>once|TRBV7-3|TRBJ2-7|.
TGTGCCAGCAGCTTAAACCGCGAATACGAGCAGTACTTC
CASSLNREYEQYF
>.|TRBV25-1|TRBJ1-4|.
TGTGCCAGCAGTGAAAGTGGTGGCACTAATGAAAAACTGTTTTTT
CASSESGGTNEKLFF
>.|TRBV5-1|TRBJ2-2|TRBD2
TGCGCCAGCAGCTTGGTTGCGACTAGCGGCACCGGGGAGCTGTTTTTT
CASSLVATSGTGELFF
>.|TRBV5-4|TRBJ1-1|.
TGTGCCAGCAGCAAGGGGGGGACCCTAAGATTACAGAACACTGAAGCTTTCTTT
CASSKGGTLRLQNTEAFF
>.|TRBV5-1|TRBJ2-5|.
TGCGCCAGCAGCTTGGAGGGCAGAACCGGGGAGACCCAGTACTTC
CASSLEGRTGETQYF
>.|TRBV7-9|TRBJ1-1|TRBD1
TGTGCCAGCAGCTTAAAGGGGACAGGGGGGGAAGCTTTCTTT
CASSLKGTGGEAFF
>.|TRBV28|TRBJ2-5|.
TGTGCCAGCAGACAGGGACCGGAGACCCAGTACTTC
CASRQGPETQYF
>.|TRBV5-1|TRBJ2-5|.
TGCGCCAGCAGCCTGAGGGTAGCGCCCCAACTTCAGTACTTC
CASSLRVAPQLQYF
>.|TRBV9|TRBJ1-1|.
TGTGCCAGCAGCGTAGTGGGACAGAACACTGAAGCTTTCTTT
CASSVVGQNTEAFF
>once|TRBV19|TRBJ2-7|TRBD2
TGTGCCAGTAGCCACTTGGGGGGGACCTCGGCGGAGGAGCAGTACTTC
CASSHLGGTSAEEQYF
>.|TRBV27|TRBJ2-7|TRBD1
TGTGCCAGCAGTCGCACCGCAGACAGGGACTACGAGCAGTACTTC
CASSRTADRDYEQYF
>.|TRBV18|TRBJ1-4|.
TGTGCCAGCTCACCTGCTAGGATGACTAATGAAAAACTGTTTTTT
CASSPARMTNEKLFF
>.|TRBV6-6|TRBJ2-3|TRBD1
TGTGCCAGCAGATACAGGGGCACGGATACGCAGTATTTT
CASRYRGTDTQYF
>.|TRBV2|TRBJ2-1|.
TGTGCCAGCGGACGAATGTTCTTC
CASGRMFF
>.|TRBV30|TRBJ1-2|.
TGTGCCTGGGCCAAAGGGGTTGTCTATGGCTACACCTTC
CAWAKGVVYGYTF
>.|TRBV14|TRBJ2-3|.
TGTGCCAGCAGCCCCCGTGTTGTCGATACGCAGTATTTT
CASSPRVVDTQYF
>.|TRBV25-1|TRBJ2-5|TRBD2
TGTGCCAGCAGTGGTATCCGGCGGGGGCAAGAGACCCAGTACTTC
CASSGIRRGQETQYF
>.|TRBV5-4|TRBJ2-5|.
TGTGCCAGCAGCTTGTTCCAGGGAGAGACCCAGTACTTC
CASSLFQGETQYF
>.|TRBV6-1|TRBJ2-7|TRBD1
TGTGCCAGCAGTGGACAGGGGTCCAGCTCCTACGAGCAGTACTTC
CASSGQGSSSYEQYF
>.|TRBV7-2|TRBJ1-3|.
TGTGCCAGCAGCTTACGGGTCATCAACACCATATATTTT
CASSLRVINTIYF